These 7 T cell receptor beta chains were sequenced from one sample in a study of sequential checkpoint blockade in melanoma (dated by TCRdb to the late 2010s). Preparation of the library involved the immunoSEQ multiplex PCR assay. Entries here come from immuneACCESS through TCRdb and include only in-frame sequences with V and J called. Some clones fail to appear in such tables; in the studies checked, an unresolved V gene covers under half of the shortfall, and the cause of the remainder is unknown. This sample holds fewer than 15,000 clones; around 77% were observed only once. Clones ranked in the top ten supply 50% of the sample. Read against the paper, the sample's treatment or condition label means: randomized to nivolumab then ipilimumab (arm A) or the reverse (arm B). Sequencing was performed on CD8+ T cells sorted from blood (inferred from file names), taken from a patient given nivolumab and ipilimumab in sequence. The receptors here all came from a human patient with melanoma. Some clones in this sample may be carry-over from other donors' samples.

The chain carries TRBV7-9 and TRBJ2-6, with 7 bases aligning to TRBD2. With V trimmed by 8 bases and J by 0 bases, 7 bases remained unmatched. This CDR3 has 16 residues. Germline-derived CDR1 and CDR2 are SEHNR and FQNEAQ (reference sequence). CDR3 region: CASLGGTVSGANVLTF. The CDR3 nucleotides read TGTGCCAGCTTGGGGGGGACCGTCTCTGGGGCCAACGTCCTGACTTTC.

This chain joins TRBV28 and TRBJ1-2; no firm D call. V was cut by 6 bases and J by 8 bases, with 4 bases left in between. Germline V CDR1 and CDR2: MDHEN, SYDVKM. The CDR3 has 9 amino acids. CDR3 residues: CASSPGYTF. As DNA, the CDR3 is TGTGCCAGCAGCCCAGGCTACACCTTC.

The chain is built from TRBV7-9 and TRBJ2-5; D gene uncertain. This CDR3 has 17 residues. V lost 2 bases to trimming and J lost 5 bases, with 21 bases between them. Per germline, CDR1 SEHNR and CDR2 FQNEAQ (reference sequence). The CDR3 spells CASSLSPSGNLRETQYF. The CDR3 bases are TGTGCCAGCAGCTTATCACCGTCAGGAAACCTACGGGAGACCCAGTACTTC.

The V gene is TRBV4-3, the J gene TRBJ1-4, with no clear D. V lost 0 bases to trimming and J lost 8 bases, with 10 bases between them. The CDR3 loop spans 14 amino acids. CDR1 and CDR2 (germline): LGHNA, YSLEER. CDR3 coding DNA: TGCGCCAGCAGCCAAGATACACGACACGAAAAACTGTTTTTT. This translates into CASSQDTRHEKLFF.

In this sample, this clone turned up once. The V gene is TRBV4-2, the J gene TRBJ1-1, with unresolved D. CDR3 length: 15 residues. Between the trimmed V and J ends, which lost 0 bases and 0 bases, there was a span of 8 bases. Germline CDR1 LGHNA, CDR2 YNFKEQ. CDR3 in DNA: TGTGCCAGCAGCCAAGACTACGGGATGAACACTGAAGCTTTCTTT. Amino acid sequence: CASSQDYGMNTEAFF.

V usage is TRBV7-7 and J usage is TRBJ2-2; the match to TRBD2 covers 9 bases. With 5 bases clipped from V and 5 bases from J, the junction kept 12 bases outside the gene matches. The germline V gene has CDR1 SSHAT and CDR2 FNYEAQ (reference sequence). The CDR3 runs 17 residues. The CDR3 nucleotides read TGTGCCAGCAGCCTAGGTGGGACTAGCCCGCGTACCGGGGAGCTGTTTTTT. Translating it yields CASSLGGTSPRTGELFF.

V and J are TRBV19 and TRBJ2-1; maybe TRBD1 (6 bases). The CDR3 contains 14 residues. The ends were cut back, 6 bases at V and 6 bases at J, with 15 bases in the middle. The germline V gene has CDR1 LNHDA and CDR2 SQIVND (reference sequence). The CDR3 region is CASSPLGARNEQFF. Here the CDR3 DNA reads TGTGCCAGTAGCCCCCTGGGGGCTCGCAATGAGCAGTTCTTC.